Each of the 27 T cell receptor beta chains below was sequenced from the same sample in a study of T cells in Graves' hyperthyroidism and ophthalmopathy. Amplification targeted TCR beta CDR3 regions from RNA transcripts. First-round RT-PCR targeting the TCR CDR3 was performed with the HTBI primer set. TCRdb analysed the multiplex PCR reads with MiXCR anew, one entry per CDR3 protein. The table lists some 300,000 distinct CDR3 sequences, roughly 17% of them singletons, with around 34% in the top ten. Sequenced input: blood. The receptors originated from a man aged 25 to 45 with Graves' hyperthyroidism.

This clonotype showed up many times. The chain couples TRBV12-3 or TRBV12-4 to TRBJ1-1, with 8 bases fitting TRBD1. This CDR3 comprises 16 residues. With V trimmed by 1 base and J by 4 bases, 8 bases remained unmatched. CDR3 region: CASSLGAGGMVTEAFF. CDR3 DNA: TGTGCCAGCAGTTTAGGGGCAGGGGGCATGGTCACTGAAGCTTTCTTT.

This clonotype has ten or more counts. The V call is TRBV6-5, the J call TRBJ2-7, with D possibly being TRBD1 or TRBD2 (5 bases each). The CDR3 length is 14 residues. V gave up 1 base and J gave up 5 bases, with 12 bases separating them. In germline, CDR1 is MNHEY, CDR2 SVGAGI. This CDR3 reads CASSYYWGNNEQYF. The CDR3 DNA sequence: TGTGCCAGCAGTTACTACTGGGGGAACAACGAGCAGTACTTC.

This clonotype was observed a handful of times. The chain is built from TRBV12-3 or TRBV12-4 and TRBJ2-1; D perhaps matches TRBD2 (5 bases). V was pared by 3 bases and J by 1 base, with 13 bases between. The CDR3 runs 16 residues. DNA of the CDR3: TGTGCCAGCAGTTTTTGGGTCGGGGTTTCCTACAATGAGCAGTTCTTC. Its translation: CASSFWVGVSYNEQFF.

V usage is TRBV30 and J usage is TRBJ2-7, with 9 bases identical to TRBD2. There are 13 residues in the CDR3. Losses at the gene ends were 8 bases for V and 1 base for J; bases not matched to a gene: 6. Per the germline V gene, CDR1 is GTSNPN and CDR2 is SVGIG (reference sequence). CDR3 in DNA: TGTGCCGCCTTAGCGGGAGAGTCCTACGAGCAGTACTTC. Its translation is CAALAGESYEQYF.

Details on this clonotype: It may be a read error: a sequence one base away is much more abundant. CDR3 DNA: TGTGCCAGCAGGGGCTATGGCTCTGGAAACACCACATATTTT. It encodes CASRGYGSGNTTYF. V gene TRBV2 combines with J gene TRBJ1-3, with unresolved D. The length of the CDR3 is 14 residues. Germline V gene sequence: CDR1 SNHLY, CDR2 FYNNEI.

This clonotype was found many times. The J gene is TRBJ2-7, the V gene TRBV6-1; D is perhaps TRBD1 or TRBD2 (6 bases each). Germline CDR1 is MNHNS and CDR2 is SASEGT. Trimming stripped 6 bases from V and 0 bases from J, with 9 bases between. This CDR3 comprises 13 residues. CDR3 loop: CASRGGNSYEQYF. CDR3 coding DNA: TGTGCCAGCAGAGGGGGGAACTCCTACGAGCAGTACTTC.

This chain links TRBV3-1 with TRBJ1-4, with D perhaps matching TRBD1 (6 bases). The germline V gene has CDR1 LGHDT and CDR2 YNNKEL (reference sequence). This CDR3 is 19 amino acids long. The V gene lost 4 bases and the J gene lost 3 bases, with 24 bases spanning the gap. Written as DNA, the CDR3 is TGTGCCAGCAGCCCTACTCGTGGGACACTCCCAGGGGCTAATGAAAAACTGTTTTTT. Translating it yields CASSPTRGTLPGANEKLFF.

This clonotype was counted ten times or more. This sequence joins TRBV20-1 and TRBJ1-5, with TRBD1 as a possible D gene (5 bases). The germline V gene has CDR1 DFQATT and CDR2 SNEGSKA (reference sequence). Trimming removed 3 bases from V and 7 bases from J, with 16 bases in between. The CDR3 has 14 residues. CDR3 nucleotides: TGCAGTGCTAGGGCTTGGGGGACGCAGCAGCCCCAGCATTTT. Its protein product is CSARAWGTQQPQHF.

This clonotype was observed many times. This chain connects TRBV7-8 to TRBJ2-7, with 13 bases matching TRBD2. With 5 bases clipped from V and 7 bases from J, the junction kept 8 bases outside the gene matches. This CDR3 has 15 amino acids. Germline assignment: CDR1 SGHVS and CDR2 FQNEAQ. CDR3 nucleotides: TGTGCCAGCAGCGCACAGACTAGCGGGAGGAGTGAGCAGTACTTC. Its translation: CASSAQTSGRSEQYF.

With regard to this clonotype: Given a much more abundant clone one base away, this may be a read error. The rearrangement uses TRBV18 and TRBJ1-2; D uncertain. V gave up 0 bases and J gave up 8 bases, with 10 bases separating them. The CDR3 has 13 residues. The germline CDR1 and CDR2 sequences are KGHSH and LQKENI. The CDR3: CASSPPLEKGYTF. CDR3 sequence (DNA): TGTGCCAGCTCACCACCACTTGAAAAAGGCTACACCTTC.

The sample holds a few counts of this clonotype. V is TRBV3-1 and J is TRBJ2-3, with 7 bases aligning to TRBD1. CDR1 and CDR2 from the germline V gene are LGHDT and YNNKEL (reference sequence). The CDR3 covers 14 residues. V lost 4 bases and J lost 8; bases outside the gene matches: 9. The CDR3 bases are TGTGCCAGCAGCCGACAGGGATTGAGGAGTACGCAGTATTTT. This gives the protein CASSRQGLRSTQYF.

This clonotype was detected a few times. The V call is TRBV7-2, the J call TRBJ2-3, with D hard to call. The CDR3 contains 13 residues. The germline V gene encodes CDR1 SGHTA and CDR2 FQGNSA. Trimming took off 1 base at V and 8 bases at J, with 10 bases between the two ends. The CDR3 nucleotides are TGTGCCAGCAGCTTAGTTTTTCAGGCTACGCAGTATTTT. Protein sequence: CASSLVFQATQYF.

The chain combines TRBV7-9 with TRBJ2-7, with D perhaps matching TRBD2 (5 bases). CDR1 and CDR2 from the germline V gene are SEHNR and FQNEAQ (reference sequence). The CDR3 sequence is 14 residues long. Trimming left V 5 bases short and J 4 bases short, with 15 bases between. The CDR3 reads CASSPFAGAYEQYF. The CDR3 region has the DNA TGTGCCAGCAGCCCCTTTGCGGGCGCGTACGAGCAGTACTTC.

The table lists this clonotype with a count of one. V usage is TRBV20-1 and J usage is TRBJ1-1; D call uncertain. This CDR3 is 13 amino acids long. V lost 1 base and J 6 bases, leaving 12 bases between the germline ends. Germline V gene data show CDR1 as DFQATT and CDR2 as SNEGSKA (reference sequence). CDR3 sequence: CSARVWGSSEAFF. The CDR3 bases are TGCAGTGCTAGAGTTTGGGGATCCTCTGAAGCTTTCTTT.

This clonotype came up a few times. J is TRBJ2-3 and V is TRBV13, with D perhaps TRBD2 (6 bases). This CDR3 region has 13 residues. In germline, CDR1 is PRHDT, CDR2 FYEKMQ (reference sequence). V lost 5 bases and J lost 4, with 10 bases in between. DNA of the CDR3: TGTGCCAGCAGCATGACGGGAGCAGATACGCAGTATTTT. It encodes CASSMTGADTQYF.

The chain employs TRBV3-1 and TRBJ2-1; the match to TRBD2 covers 13 bases. J was trimmed by 6 bases and V by 6 bases; bases with no gene match: 5. The germline gives CDR1 LGHDT, CDR2 YNNKEL (reference sequence). The CDR3 is 15 residues long. The CDR3 DNA is TGTGCCAGCAGACCCGGACTAGCGGGAGCCAATGAGCAGTTCTTC. This encodes CASRPGLAGANEQFF.

This clonotype was picked up a small number of times. The chain employs TRBV7-8 and TRBJ1-3; 7 bases agree with TRBD1. Germline values: CDR1 SGHVS, CDR2 FQNEAQ. CDR3 length: 16 amino acids. V lost 7 bases, J lost 4 bases, and 13 bases stayed unmatched. The chain's CDR3 is CASKSNRGWSGNTIYF. The CDR3 nucleotides read TGTGCCAGCAAGTCGAACAGGGGCTGGAGCGGAAACACCATATATTTT.

Only a few counts were recorded for this clonotype. V and J are TRBV20-1 and TRBJ2-4; D is unclear. The ends were cut back, 0 bases at V and 4 bases at J, with 1 base in the middle. The CDR3 consists of 11 residues. Germline lookup yields CDR1 DFQATT and CDR2 SNEGSKA (reference sequence). CDR3: CSAREKNIQYF. CDR3 in DNA: TGCAGTGCTAGAGAGAAAAACATTCAGTACTTC.

This clonotype was counted at least ten times. This rearrangement joins TRBV2 to TRBJ2-5, with a tentative D call TRBD2 (5 bases). With 2 bases removed from V and 1 base from J, the gap between germline ends came to 14 bases. The length of the CDR3 is 16 residues. Germline V CDR1 and CDR2: SNHLY, FYNNEI. CDR3 protein: CASSERPAELQETQYF. The CDR3 DNA sequence: TGTGCCAGCAGTGAACGGCCAGCGGAGCTCCAAGAGACCCAGTACTTC.

This clonotype has at least ten counts. This chain links TRBV7-9 with TRBJ2-7; the match to TRBD2 covers 7 bases. The CDR3 loop spans 14 amino acids. J was trimmed by 2 bases and V by 7 bases; bases with no gene match: 8. From germline, CDR1 is SEHNR and CDR2 FQNEAQ (reference sequence). CDR3 amino acids: CASTVTSRTYEQYF. The CDR3 DNA follows: TGTGCCAGCACGGTGACTAGCCGAACCTACGAGCAGTACTTC.

This clonotype has ten or more counts. This chain links TRBV12-3 or TRBV12-4 with TRBJ2-7, with a possible D match to TRBD1 (5 bases). V lost 6 bases to trimming and J lost 0 bases, with 12 bases between them. The CDR3 is made up of 14 amino acids. The CDR3 loop reads CASRNYRISYEQYF. As DNA, the CDR3 is TGTGCCAGCAGAAATTACAGGATCTCCTACGAGCAGTACTTC.

This clonotype has ten or more counts. The gene calls are TRBV13 and TRBJ2-7; D assignment may be TRBD1 or TRBD2 (5 bases each). Trimming cost V 5 bases and J 1 base, with 12 bases left between them. Germline V gene sequence: CDR1 PRHDT, CDR2 FYEKMQ (reference sequence). The CDR3 length is 14 residues. The CDR3 spells CASSIWDRSYEQYF. The CDR3 DNA sequence: TGTGCCAGCAGCATCTGGGACCGGTCCTACGAGCAGTACTTC.

This clonotype was detected many times. V is TRBV20-1 and J is TRBJ2-1; 8 positions match TRBD2. The germline gives CDR1 DFQATT, CDR2 SNEGSKA (reference sequence). V gave up 2 bases and J gave up 8 bases; unmatched junction bases: 5. The CDR3 covers 13 residues. CDR3 nucleotides: TGCAGTGCTAGACCGGGACTAGAAGATGAGCAGTTCTTC. As protein: CSARPGLEDEQFF.

The chain employs TRBV5-1 and TRBJ2-2; 8 nucleotides match TRBD2. The CDR3 loop spans 16 amino acids. J was trimmed by 5 bases and V by 3 bases; bases with no gene match: 9. CDR1 SGHRS and CDR2 YFSETQ come from the germline V gene. This chain's CDR3 is CASSSPSRGGTGELFF. The CDR3 nucleotides read TGCGCCAGCAGCTCGCCTTCACGGGGGGGAACCGGGGAGCTGTTTTTT.

The chain employs TRBV20-1 and TRBJ2-5; possibly TRBD2 for D (5 bases). V was clipped by 5 bases and J by 4 bases, with 11 bases between them. The CDR3 runs to 12 residues. CDR1 is DFQATT and CDR2 is SNEGSKA in the germline V gene (reference sequence). The CDR3 loop reads CSARRAGETQYF. The DNA for the CDR3 is TGCAGTGCTCGCCGCGCGGGAGAGACCCAGTACTTC.

This clonotype has at least ten counts. CDR3 bases: TGTGCCAGCAGTATCAGGGGTTTTCAGAATGGCTACACCTTC. Residues: CASSIRGFQNGYTF. This chain connects TRBV12-3 or TRBV12-4 to TRBJ1-2; D may be TRBD1 (6 bases). CDR3 size: 14 residues. V was clipped by 5 bases and J by 6 bases, with 16 bases between them.

This clonotype appeared many times. V is TRBV29-1 and J is TRBJ2-3, with a tentative D call TRBD2 (5 bases). Deletions cut 3 bases from V and 8 bases from J, with 15 bases between. The CDR3 spans 13 residues. CDR1 and CDR2 (germline): SQVTM, ANQGSEA. CDR3: CSVDAGVRGTQYF. CDR3 bases: TGCAGCGTTGATGCCGGGGTTCGTGGTACGCAGTATTTT.